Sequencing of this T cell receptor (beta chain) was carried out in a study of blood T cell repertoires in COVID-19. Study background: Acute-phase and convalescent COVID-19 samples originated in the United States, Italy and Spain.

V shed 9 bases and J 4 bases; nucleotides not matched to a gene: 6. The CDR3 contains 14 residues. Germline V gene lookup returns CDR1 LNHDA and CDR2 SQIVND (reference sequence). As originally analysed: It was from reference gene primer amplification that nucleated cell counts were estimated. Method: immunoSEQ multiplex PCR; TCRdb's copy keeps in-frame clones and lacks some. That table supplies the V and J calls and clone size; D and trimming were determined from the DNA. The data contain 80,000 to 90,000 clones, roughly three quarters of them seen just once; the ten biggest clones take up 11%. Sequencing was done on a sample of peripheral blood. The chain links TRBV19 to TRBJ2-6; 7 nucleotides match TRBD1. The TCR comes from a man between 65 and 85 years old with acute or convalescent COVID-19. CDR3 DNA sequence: TGTGCCAGCCACACAGGGGTCGGGGCCAACGTCCTGACTTTC. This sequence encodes CASHTGVGANVLTF.